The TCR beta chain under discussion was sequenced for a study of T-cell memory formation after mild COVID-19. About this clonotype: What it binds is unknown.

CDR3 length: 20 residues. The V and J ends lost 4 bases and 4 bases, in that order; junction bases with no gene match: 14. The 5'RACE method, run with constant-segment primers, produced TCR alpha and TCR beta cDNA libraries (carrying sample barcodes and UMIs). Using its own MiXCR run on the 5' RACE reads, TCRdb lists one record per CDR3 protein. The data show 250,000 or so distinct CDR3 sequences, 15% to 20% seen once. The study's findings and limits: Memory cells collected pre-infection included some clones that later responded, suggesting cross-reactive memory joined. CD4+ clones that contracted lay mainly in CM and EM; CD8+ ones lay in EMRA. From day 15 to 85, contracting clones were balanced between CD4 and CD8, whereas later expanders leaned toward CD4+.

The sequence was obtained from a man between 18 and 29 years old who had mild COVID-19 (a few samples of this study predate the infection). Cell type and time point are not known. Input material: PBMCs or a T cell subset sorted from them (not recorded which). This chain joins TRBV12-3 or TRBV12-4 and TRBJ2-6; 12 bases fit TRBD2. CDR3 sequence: CASSSPPGTSGPPGANVLTF. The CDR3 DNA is TGTGCCAGCAGTTCCCCACCTGGGACTAGCGGGCCGCCGGGGGCCAACGTCCTGACTTTC.